Detailed here is one T cell receptor beta chain. The CDR3 sequence is 14 residues long. V lost 2 bases and J lost 3, with 11 bases in between. Germline loops: CDR1 SGHVS, CDR2 FQNEAQ. These data belong to a study of T cell changes during pregnancy in multiple sclerosis. Using immunoSEQ multiplex PCR, the repertoire was profiled, and TCRdb retains in-frame clones only, with some absent. The data hold approximately 80,000 clones, with over 90% observed a single time. The receptor was derived from a female donor with multiple sclerosis, enrolled in a pregnancy study. The sequencing used peripheral blood, collected in the third trimester of pregnancy. The chain uses TRBV7-8 and TRBJ2-7, with D possibly TRBD1 on 6 matching bases. CDR3 amino acids: CASSLTRGYYEQYF. CDR3 bases: TGTGCCAGCAGCTTAACCAGGGGATACTACGAGCAGTACTTC.